Each of the 8 T cell receptor beta chains below was sequenced from the same sample in a study of beta chain features in type 1 diabetes. General observations from the study: TCRB CDR3s were moderately but significantly shorter in Type 1 diabetes patients in all four CD4+ subsets.

No antigen has been assigned to these receptors. Sequenced material consisted of expressed TCRB transcripts (all of the isolated RNA was reverse transcribed). TCRdb's table, derived via immunoSEQ multiplex PCR, lists solely in-frame clones and lacks some. In the table there are roughly 130,000 clones, 16% of which are singletons. Sequencing input: central memory CD4+ T cells from blood. The receptors here all came from a man aged 25 to 40 with type 1 diabetes.

This chain uses TRBV5-8 with TRBJ2-3; D unresolved. Germline-derived CDR1 and CDR2 are SGHTS and YDEGEE. This CDR3 spans 14 amino acids. V was clipped by 2 bases and J by 5 bases, with 12 bases between them. The CDR3 coding sequence is TGTGCCAGCAGCTTCGGCCAACATGGAGATACGCAGTATTTT. It is translated as CASSFGQHGDTQYF. The whole variable domain, remainder taken from reference TRBV5-8 and TRBJ2-3, is EAGVTQSPTHLIKTRGQQATLRCSPISGHTSVYWYQQALGLGLQFLLWYDEGEERNRGNFPPRFSGRQFPNYSSELNVNALELEDSALYLCASSFGQHGDTQYFGPGTRLTVL.

This clone was observed a handful of times. V usage is TRBV5-1 and J usage is TRBJ2-3; TRBD2 matches at 9 bases. This CDR3 comprises 16 residues. The germline V gene encodes CDR1 SGHRS and CDR2 YFSETQ. J lost 3 bases, V lost 4 bases, and 9 bases had no gene match. CDR3 nucleotide sequence: TGCGCCAGCAGCCTGACCGCTGCGGGGGGGACAGATACGCAGTATTTT. Its protein product is CASSLTAAGGTDTQYF.

CDR3 loop: CASSAGRYTGELFF. CDR3 nucleotides: TGTGCCAGCAGTGCGGGGAGATACACCGGGGAGCTGTTTTTT. The chain carries TRBV9 and TRBJ2-2, with a possible D match to TRBD2 (6 bases). Germline V gene data show CDR1 as SGDLS and CDR2 as YYNGEE. The CDR3 covers 14 residues. V was shortened by 5 bases and J by 3 bases, with 11 bases between the two germline ends. Variable domain in full (rest from reference TRBV9 and TRBJ2-2): DSGVTQTPKHLITATGQRVTLRCSPRSGDLSVYWYQQSLDQGLQFLIQYYNGEERAKGNILERFSAQQFPDLHSELNLSSLELGDSALYFCASSAGRYTGELFFGEGSRLTVL.

The sample holds a few counts of this clone. The rearrangement uses TRBV29-1 and TRBJ2-3; TRBD2 agrees at 8 bases. CDR3 size: 15 residues. V gave up 2 bases and J gave up 4 bases; unmatched junction bases: 8. Germline V gives CDR1 SQVTM, CDR2 ANQGSEA. CDR3 region: CSVESQAGESDTQYF. In DNA form, the CDR3 reads TGCAGCGTTGAATCACAAGCGGGGGAGTCAGATACGCAGTATTTT.

The chain is built from TRBV15 and TRBJ2-5; TRBD2 aligns across 16 bases. The CDR3 spans 17 residues. The trim removed 3 bases at V and 3 bases at J, leaving 4 bases unmatched. The germline V gene encodes CDR1 LNHNV and CDR2 YYDKDF (reference sequence). The CDR3, as DNA: TGTGCCACCAGCAGGGGACTAGCGGGGGGGCGCGAAGAGACCCAGTACTTC. Protein: CATSRGLAGGREETQYF.

This clone was seen a few times. The rearrangement joins TRBV7-2 to TRBJ2-5; D gene uncertain. CDR3 length: 13 residues. Germline values: CDR1 SGHTA, CDR2 FQGNSA. Trimming removed 5 bases at V and 5 bases at J, with 12 bases between. CDR3 protein: CASSPVRWETQYF. The CDR3 coding sequence is TGTGCCAGCAGCCCAGTCCGTTGGGAGACCCAGTACTTC.

The V and J genes are TRBV5-1 and TRBJ2-7; TRBD1 matches 7 bases. Per germline, CDR1 SGHRS and CDR2 YFSETQ. CDR3 size: 15 residues. J was trimmed by 0 bases and V by 0 bases; bases with no gene match: 3. CDR3 residues: CASSLGTGYSYEQYF. CDR3 nucleotides: TGCGCCAGCAGCTTGGGGACAGGTTACTCCTACGAGCAGTACTTC. The full variable domain, completed using reference TRBV5-1 and TRBJ2-7, is KAGVTQTPRYLIKTRGQQVTLSCSPISGHRSVSWYQQTPGQGLQFLFEYFSETQRNKGNFPGRFSGRQFSNSRSEMNVSTLELGDSALYLCASSLGTGYSYEQYFGPGTRLTVT.

This CDR3 reads CASFGASGANVLTF. The CDR3 DNA follows: TGTGCCAGCTTCGGAGCCTCTGGGGCCAACGTCCTGACTTTC. The rearrangement links TRBV28 to TRBJ2-6; D is unresolved. Germline CDR1 MDHEN, CDR2 SYDVKM. This CDR3 has 14 amino acids. The V and J ends lost 8 bases and 0 bases respectively, with 8 bases between them.